The entry that follows covers one TCR beta chain sequence. The CDR3 has 15 amino acids. The V and J ends lost 3 bases and 8 bases respectively, with 18 bases between them. Germline values: CDR1 KGHSH, CDR2 LQKENI. This PCR relied on a set of 60 Vbeta primers and 13 Jbeta primers. Produced via immunoSEQ multiplex PCR; TCRdb's table is partial and in-frame only. The data contain 110,000 to 150,000 clones, around three quarters of them singletons. This entry belongs to a study of cytomegalovirus exposure and HLA in healthy donors. The sample was PBMCs. The sequence was collected from a man aged 40-49 years in good health and CMV-seronegative. The rearrangement joins TRBV18 to TRBJ2-3; tentatively, D is TRBD1 (6 bases). CDR3 coding DNA: TGTGCCAGCTCACCGGGGGACACGGGCTCCGGTACGCAGTATTTT. Its protein product is CASSPGDTGSGTQYF.